This T cell receptor beta chain was obtained from a study of T-cell memory formation after mild COVID-19. General study points: The SARS-CoV-2 specificity of second-wave clones reaching peak at day 37 remained unverified.

This clonotype was observed once. Its antigen is currently unknown. With constant-segment primers, 5'RACE yielded cDNA libraries of TCR alpha and TCR beta that carried sample barcodes and UMIs. TCRdb used MiXCR to reprocess the 5' RACE reads, holding one entry per CDR3 protein. This sample has 250,000 to 300,000 distinct CDR3 sequences; about 17% occur once, and the top ten carry 22%. After removal of 6 bases from V and 5 bases from J, the junction contained 13 bases not matched to a gene. The germline V gene encodes CDR1 DFQATT and CDR2 SNEGSKA (reference sequence). CDR3 length: 15 amino acids. The V gene is TRBV20-1, the J gene TRBJ1-1; 9 nucleotides align to TRBD1. The sample consisted of PBMCs or a T cell subset sorted from them (not recorded which). The source of this sequence is a man in his late teens or twenties who had mild COVID-19 (a few samples of this study predate the infection). Cell type and time point are not known. Written as DNA, the CDR3 is TGCAGTGCACCTCCACCGTACAGGGGGCAAACTGAAGCTTTCTTT. Translation: CSAPPPYRGQTEAFF.